Here is one T cell receptor (beta chain) with its context. The antigen remains undetermined. Per germline, CDR1 LNHDA and CDR2 SQIVND (reference sequence). CDR3 size: 14 residues. Trimming stripped 6 bases from V and 9 bases from J, with 18 bases between. TCRdb's table, derived via immunoSEQ multiplex PCR, lists solely in-frame clones and lacks some. The data show some 99,000 clones, more than 75% seen once. This sample is drawn from a study of T cell responses to AZD1222 COVID-19 vaccine. General study findings and limits: Sampling captured repertoires only after the peak T cell response. Clonal diversity was possibly underestimated; the donors were predominantly white British and more often female. Targeting of unmutated variant regions was reportedly seen in nearly half of spike-specific TCRs.

The rearrangement joins TRBV19 to TRBJ2-1; perhaps TRBD1 as D (6 bases). The material sequenced was peripheral blood, taken 28 days after the second AZD1222 dose. The receptor comes from an adult who received the AZD1222 COVID-19 vaccine. As DNA, the CDR3 is TGTGCCAGTAGCCATCGGGGCTTCAGGGGTGAGCAGTTCTTC. This encodes CASSHRGFRGEQFF.